This TCR beta chain was profiled in a study of tumor-infiltrating lymphocytes in primary liver carcinoma (dated by TCRdb to 2015 to 2018). Looking at the study overall: Hepatocellular carcinoma (four) or combined HCC and intrahepatic cholangiocarcinoma (one) was present in the five patients, who were three men and two women aged 30 to 69 years. The five patients had tumors staged T1-T3 N0M0, with maximum diameters ranging from about 4 to 10 cm. Roughly 3.65 to 7.13 million productive TCRbeta reads were obtained per sample, and no significant difference in read depth was found between tissue types. The study combined TCRbeta repertoire sequencing, expression microarrays and whole-exome sequencing across five regions of each liver tumor, with adjacent normal tissue and blood. TCRbeta repertoire sequencing covered roughly 35 specimens from 5 patients: roughly 25 tumor regions, 5 adjacent noncancerous liver tissues and 5 peripheral blood samples. The 20 to 25 tumor region samples were profiled with Agilent mRNA microarrays so that TCRbeta repertoire diversity could be related to the local molecular phenotype. Repertoires from technical replicates were highly reproducible, with mean shared-clone rates about 0.88 and correlation coefficients above 0.95.

A constant-region primer and ProtoScript II reverse transcriptase were used to reverse-transcribe TCRbeta-specific cDNA from approximately 550 ng total RNA. Construction of the TCRbeta libraries relied on three nested rounds of multiplex PCR, following a slightly modified ARM-PCR procedure. Each of the first two PCR rounds ran for approximately 10 cycles and used multiplex TRBV1-TRBV30 forward primers together with a Cbeta reverse primer. Sample barcodes and Illumina adapters were attached in a final 25-cycle PCR using Deep VentR polymerase. Amplicons of 200-500 bp were gel-purified with a QIAquick gel extraction kit before sequencing. An Illumina HiSeq 2500 was used to sequence the TCRbeta amplicons with 250-bp paired-end reads. The paper's data handling went like this. Trimmomatic v0.33 was used to quality-trim the reads, and FLASH v1.2.11 was used to merge paired reads so that full CDR3 sequences could be recovered. V, D and J germline segments were assigned to the rearranged TCRbeta sequences by MiGEC v1.2.1b. VDJtools v1.0.0 computed clonotype statistics and Shannon-Wiener diversity indices. Except for diversity analysis, only each sample's 250 most abundant clonotypes were used in subsequent analyses to reduce sampling bias. Clones were called with MiXCR by TCRdb after fastp trimmed the public reads at Q25, and only in-frame beta chains were retained. Here each entry gathers all rows of one CDR3 protein and keeps the most common genes and DNA. It is TCRdb's table, rather than the study itself, that gives the V and J calls and clone size. In all, the sample holds roughly 100,000 distinct CDR3 sequences, and around 66% of those were seen once. The ten largest clones take up less than 15% of the sample.

The paper as a whole reports these results and caveats: A significantly larger repertoire fraction was made up by the top 250 clones in tumors than in blood (p = 0.039). Only 4 or 5 patients were included in the study, and the authors note that the findings should be validated in a larger study. Only about 7.5-25% of top clones were found in all five regions of a tumor, suggesting spatial heterogeneity of tumor-infiltrating T cells. Because sequencing covered only the TCR beta chain and unpaired alpha chains were not captured, true repertoire diversity is likely underestimated. Repertoire overlap was higher between tumor regions (mean roughly 35%) than tumor-adjacent (17%) or tumor-blood (roughly 14%) pairs, consistent with antigen-driven expansion. Comparison of CD4+ and CD8+ T cell repertoires was precluded by the use of bulk unsorted samples.

The CDR3 covers 18 residues, taking in both the cysteine and the phenylalanine. Of the read, only the CDR3 DNA is kept; its 54 bases are in frame from base 1. This clonotype was seen just once. Its antigen remains unidentified. At one boundary the junction diverges from the germline segment, which might be a read error. Total RNA and DNA were co-extracted from about 20-30 mg of bulk tissue with the AllPrep DNA/RNA mini kit, without cell sorting. About 5 patients with histopathologically diagnosed primary liver carcinoma underwent surgical resection in China between November 2015 and March 2016. Chronic HBV infection was present in the patients, and the patients were treatment-naive at sampling. Five spatially separated regions were sampled from each tumor: the superior, inferior, left-lateral and right-lateral poles, plus the tumor centre. More than 75% viable tumor cells were found by histology in every tumor sample. Fresh tumor and adjacent tissue pieces were bisected, with one half stored in RNAlater at -80 degrees C and the other half sent for histology.

This receptor chain uses TRBV12-3 or TRBV12-4 and TRBJ2-1; TRBD2 agrees with 15 junctional bases. Sequenced sample: liver tumor tissue from sampling region 2. Interpreted using the paper, the cell subset or site label stands for: tumor region T2, inferior pole. The receptor comes from a woman in her fifties or sixties with primary liver carcinoma and hepatitis B virus infection. The CDR3 protein sequence reads: CASGLGTSGRSSYDEQFF. The DNA sequence is given as TGTGCCAGCGGTTTAGGGACTAGCGGGAGGTCGTCCTACGATGAGCAGTTCTTC.